The next 27 T cell receptor beta chains were all read from a single sample in a study of T cell clonotyping in hematopoietic cell transplantation. Generated by immunoSEQ multiplex PCR, the TCRdb table keeps only in-frame clones and is missing some. Of some 5,100 clones in the sample, 70% to 85% were seen once. Sample: PBMCs, taken 100 days after allogeneic stem cell transplant. These receptors all stem from a male patient in his fifties or sixties who had an allogeneic stem cell transplant from an unrelated donor, so the T cells may come from the graft donor. Some clones in this sample may be carry-over from other donors' samples.

The V gene is TRBV6-5, the J gene TRBJ1-2; tentatively, D is TRBD1 (5 bases). The germline V gene encodes CDR1 MNHEY and CDR2 SVGAGI. The CDR3 loop spans 14 amino acids. Deletions cut 0 bases from V and 7 bases from J, with 12 bases between. CDR3 amino acids: CASSYSGRASGYTF. DNA of the CDR3: TGTGCCAGCAGTTACTCGGGCAGGGCCTCTGGCTACACCTTC.

CDR3 protein: CASSGDRGRPQHF. As DNA, the CDR3 is TGTGCCAGCAGTGGGGACAGGGGGCGGCCCCAGCATTTT. The V and J genes are TRBV6-1 and TRBJ1-5; 12 bases map to TRBD1. Trimming at V came to 4 bases and at J to 9 bases, leaving 1 base not matched to a gene. Germline CDR1 MNHNS, CDR2 SASEGT. There are 13 residues in the CDR3.

Within the sample, this clone is medium-sized. CDR3 loop: CASSREVNYEQYF. The CDR3 nucleotides read TGTGCCAGCTCCCGAGAAGTTAATTACGAGCAGTACTTC. The V gene is TRBV18, the J gene TRBJ2-7; D not certain. Germline V gene data show CDR1 as KGHSH and CDR2 as LQKENI. Deletions cut 6 bases from V and 4 bases from J, with 13 bases between. The CDR3 length is 13 residues. The entire variable domain, with the rest obtained from reference TRBV18 and TRBJ2-7, is as follows: NAGVMQNPRHLVRRRGQEARLRCSPMKGHSHVYWYRQLPEEGLKFMVYLQKENIIDESGMPKERFSAEFPKEGPSILRIQQVVRGDSAAYFCASSREVNYEQYFGPGTRLTVT.

This clone was recorded a few times. The gene calls are TRBV28 and TRBJ2-1; 8 nucleotides align to TRBD2. Germline assignment: CDR1 MDHEN and CDR2 SYDVKM. The CDR3 extends over 15 amino acids. V shed 7 bases and J 7 bases; nucleotides not matched to a gene: 12. The CDR3 sequence is CASISSGSGRNEQFF. CDR3 in DNA: TGTGCCAGCATCTCTTCCGGGAGCGGGAGAAATGAGCAGTTCTTC.

This chain uses TRBV30 with TRBJ1-2; D ambiguous. The ends were cut back, 0 bases at V and 7 bases at J, with 9 bases in the middle. Germline values: CDR1 GTSNPN, CDR2 SVGIG (reference sequence). This CDR3 has 12 amino acids. The CDR3, as DNA: TGTGCCTGGAGTGTAGTCCAGGCTGGCTACACCTTC. Translating gives CAWSVVQAGYTF.

This rearrangement joins TRBV4-3 to TRBJ1-2; D is unclear. The CDR3 totals 15 residues. Germline V gives CDR1 LGHNA, CDR2 YSLEER. The germline V and J ends were trimmed by 0 bases and 6 bases, with 14 bases remaining between them. The CDR3 DNA reads as TGCGCCAGCAGCCAAGATAGGCATGAAGAGGATGGCTACACCTTC. This codes for CASSQDRHEEDGYTF.

The gene calls are TRBV5-8 and TRBJ1-2, with 7 bases identical to TRBD1. The J segment lost 7 bases and the V segment lost 4 bases, leaving 4 bases of the junction unmatched. This CDR3 has 12 residues. Germline CDR1 reads SGHTS; CDR2 reads YDEGEE. The DNA of the CDR3 is TGTGCCAGCAGCCAGACAGGGTCTGGCTACACCTTC. This codes for CASSQTGSGYTF.

The chain links TRBV28 to TRBJ2-3; 9 positions match TRBD2. V was pared by 3 bases and J by 4 bases, with 5 bases of the junction left unmatched. This CDR3 is built from 15 residues. Germline CDR1 reads MDHEN; CDR2 reads SYDVKM. The CDR3 sequence: CASSFLREGADTQYF. The DNA for the CDR3 is TGTGCCAGCAGTTTTTTGCGGGAGGGGGCAGATACGCAGTATTTT.

Sample share makes this clone medium-sized. V gene TRBV2 combines with J gene TRBJ2-7; 7 positions match TRBD1. Per the germline V gene, CDR1 is SNHLY and CDR2 is FYNNEI. The CDR3 runs 16 residues. The V gene end was trimmed by 2 bases and the J gene end by 6 bases; junction bases not matched to a gene: 13. The CDR3 DNA is TGTGCCAGCAGTGAATTGGGACAGCTAGCCGGCCTCGAGCAGTACTTC. It specifies CASSELGQLAGLEQYF. Full variable domain (remainder filled in from reference TRBV2 and TRBJ2-7): EPEVTQTPSHQVTQMGQEVILRCVPISNHLYFYWYRQILGQKVEFLVSFYNNEISEKSEIFDDQFSVERPDGSNFTLKIRSTKLEDSAMYFCASSELGQLAGLEQYFGPGTRLTVT.

The CDR3 loop reads CASSPRLAGGGGEQFF. The CDR3 nucleotides are TGTGCCAGCAGCCCTCGTCTAGCGGGAGGTGGTGGTGAGCAGTTCTTC. The rearrangement joins TRBV5-7 to TRBJ2-1; 11 nucleotides align to TRBD2. TRBV5-7 is an ORF for which the function is uncertain. There are 16 residues in the CDR3. Germline trimming cut 4 bases from V and 9 bases from J; bases unmatched to any gene: 12.

The chain has TRBV29-1 and TRBJ2-3; 7 bases map to TRBD2. CDR1 and CDR2 from the germline V gene are SQVTM and ANQGSEA. V shed 7 bases and J 3 bases; nucleotides not matched to a gene: 1. The CDR3 is 11 amino acids. The CDR3: CSGDYTDTQYF. In DNA, the CDR3 is TGCAGCGGGGACTATACAGATACGCAGTATTTT.

The chain combines TRBV5-1 with TRBJ1-1; the D is unclear. Germline CDR1 is SGHRS and CDR2 is YFSETQ. The CDR3 length is 13 residues. Deletions cut 1 base from V and 0 bases from J, with 4 bases between. The CDR3 protein is CASSLTVNTEAFF. In nucleotides, the CDR3 is TGCGCCAGCAGCTTGACCGTGAACACTGAAGCTTTCTTT.

This rearrangement joins TRBV30 to TRBJ1-1; D uncertain. Germline V CDR1 and CDR2: GTSNPN, SVGIG (reference sequence). Trimming pared 3 bases from V and 3 bases from J, leaving 11 bases between. The CDR3 has 13 amino acids. CDR3 residues: CAWSRTSYTEAFF. DNA of the CDR3: TGTGCCTGGAGCAGGACCTCTTACACTGAAGCTTTCTTT.

The chain joins TRBV5-4 to TRBJ1-2; 7 nucleotides agree with TRBD1. CDR1 is SGHNT, CDR2 YYREEE, per germline (reference sequence). After removal of 0 bases from V and 4 bases from J, the junction contained 6 bases not matched to a gene. This CDR3 region has 15 residues. The CDR3 region has the DNA TGTGCCAGCAGCTTGGAGGAGGGGGCCTTCTATGGCTACACCTTC. Translation gives CASSLEEGAFYGYTF.

The V and J genes are TRBV30 and TRBJ1-2, with D unclear. The V gene lost 0 bases and the J gene lost 2 bases, with 7 bases spanning the gap. The CDR3 contains 13 residues. Germline assignment: CDR1 GTSNPN and CDR2 SVGIG (reference sequence). CDR3 nucleotides: TGTGCCTGGAGTGTTGACGGGAACTATGGCTACACCTTC. Its protein product is CAWSVDGNYGYTF.

The chain carries TRBV6-1 and TRBJ2-6; D perhaps matches TRBD1 (6 bases). This CDR3 spans 18 amino acids. The germline CDR1 and CDR2 sequences are MNHNS and SASEGT. V was pared by 2 bases and J by 3 bases, with 17 bases between. This CDR3 is CASSEMYRVGSGANVLTF. CDR3 DNA sequence: TGTGCCAGCAGTGAAATGTACAGGGTGGGCAGTGGGGCCAACGTCCTGACTTTC.

The J gene is TRBJ2-7, the V gene TRBV27, with D perhaps TRBD1 (6 bases). The CDR3 covers 13 residues. Per the germline V gene, CDR1 is MNHEY and CDR2 is SMNVEV (reference sequence). Deletions cut 5 bases from V and 7 bases from J, with 15 bases between. The CDR3 loop is CASSPTGLGEQYF. The CDR3 nucleotides are TGTGCCAGCAGTCCAACAGGGTTGGGGGAGCAGTACTTC.

The CDR3 here is CASTGREWYEQYF. Written as DNA, the CDR3 is TGTGCCAGCACGGGCCGGGAGTGGTACGAGCAGTACTTC. V and J are TRBV6-6 and TRBJ2-7; perhaps TRBD2 as D (6 bases). Trimming removed 7 bases from V and 4 bases from J, with 14 bases in between. Germline CDR1 and CDR2: MNHNY and SVGAGI (reference sequence). CDR3 length equals 13 residues.

The chain has TRBV10-3 and TRBJ2-2; unclear D gene. V shed 8 bases and J shed 3 bases, with 4 bases lying between them. The CDR3 is 11 amino acids. Germline values: CDR1 ENHRY, CDR2 SYGVKD. CDR3 amino acids: CAIADTGELFF. CDR3 nucleotide sequence: TGTGCCATCGCGGACACCGGGGAGCTGTTTTTT.

The chain employs TRBV13 and TRBJ2-6, with 9 positions matching TRBD1. The length of the CDR3 is 18 residues. Germline values: CDR1 PRHDT, CDR2 FYEKMQ (reference sequence). V shed 5 bases, J shed 2 bases, and the junction held 10 bases outside the gene matches. The CDR3 reads CASSTGQGQGTGANVLTF. CDR3 bases: TGTGCCAGCAGCACCGGACAGGGACAGGGCACTGGGGCCAACGTCCTGACTTTC.

This chain joins TRBV5-6 and TRBJ1-1, with D perhaps matching TRBD1 (6 bases). The CDR3 spans 13 residues. V was pared by 0 bases and J by 9 bases, with 12 bases between. CDR1 and CDR2 from the germline V gene are SGHDT and YYEEEE. The CDR3 nucleotides are TGTGCCAGCAGCTTGGGGCCCGGGACACAAGCTTTCTTT. Its translation: CASSLGPGTQAFF.

The genes are TRBV6-6 and TRBJ2-7; no reliable D call. The CDR3 totals 12 residues. Trimming pared 0 bases from V and 2 bases from J, leaving 2 bases between. The V gene's germline CDR1 is MNHNY and CDR2 SVGAGI (reference sequence). CDR3 residues: CASSYSTYEQYF. The CDR3, as DNA: TGTGCCAGCAGTTACTCGACCTACGAGCAGTACTTC.

V gene TRBV30 combines with J gene TRBJ2-3, with 10 bases that match TRBD2. From germline, CDR1 is GTSNPN and CDR2 SVGIG (reference sequence). The trim removed 1 base at V and 3 bases at J, leaving 13 bases unmatched. The CDR3 runs to 18 residues. The CDR3 DNA reads as TGTGCCTGGAGTGGATTGGCTAGCGGGAGTTGGAAAACAGATACGCAGTATTTT. Its protein product is CAWSGLASGSWKTDTQYF.

The chain carries TRBV5-1 and TRBJ2-4; no firm D call. CDR3 size: 12 residues. Looked up from germline, CDR1 is SGHRS and CDR2 is YFSETQ. V dropped 4 bases and J dropped 6 bases, with 8 bases sitting between them. The CDR3, as DNA: TGCGCCAGCAGCGTAGATGGAAACATTCAGTACTTC. Encoded protein: CASSVDGNIQYF.

By frequency in the sample, this clone is medium-sized. Other nucleotide sequences in the sample specify the same CDR3. The CDR3 sequence is CASSIGLRGNQPQHF. The CDR3 DNA is TGTGCCAGTAGTATAGGTCTCAGGGGCAATCAGCCCCAGCATTTT. The chain recombines TRBV19 with TRBJ1-5; possibly TRBD1 for D (5 bases). The CDR3 runs to 15 residues. Germline V gene lookup returns CDR1 LNHDA and CDR2 SQIVND (reference sequence). V lost 1 base, J lost 2 bases, and 9 bases lay in between.

This clone was seen a single time. CDR3 region: CASSVGQAHYGYTF. The CDR3 region has the DNA TGTGCCAGCAGCGTAGGACAGGCGCACTATGGCTACACCTTC. V usage is TRBV5-6 and J usage is TRBJ1-2; 7 bases map to TRBD1. The germline V gene encodes CDR1 SGHDT and CDR2 YYEEEE. V lost 4 bases, J lost 3 bases, and 6 bases stayed unmatched. The CDR3 sequence is 14 residues long.

The J gene is TRBJ1-5, the V gene TRBV2, with 11 bases lining up with TRBD1. This CDR3 is built from 14 residues. Germline V gene data show CDR1 as SNHLY and CDR2 as FYNNEI. The ends lost 6 bases at V and 7 bases at J; junction bases unmatched: 5. CDR3 DNA: TGTGCCAGCAGAAGGACAGGGGGCCGGCAGCCCCAGCATTTT. This codes for CASRRTGGRQPQHF.